This T cell receptor beta chain came from a study of human T cells and chemical hapten exposure. Germline V gene lookup returns CDR1 KGHSH and CDR2 LQKENI. V lost 4 bases and J 8 bases, leaving 12 bases between the germline ends. The CDR3 has 13 amino acids. Time point of the sample: patch test 1, 2 weeks after DPC sensitization. Treatment indicated: therapeutic diphenylcyclopropenone sensitization with weekly scalp DPC. Unfractionated whole blood was the source from which total RNA was extracted. MiXCR, run by TCRdb on the RACE reads, gives a single entry per CDR3 protein. This sample carries fewer than 50,000 distinct CDR3 sequences, 3% to 4.5% of them seen once, and the ten largest clones take around 26%.

This specimen consisted of whole blood, obtained in connection with sensitization to the hapten diphenylcyclopropenone (DPC). The chain has TRBV18 and TRBJ2-1, with a weak D call TRBD2 (6 bases). The sequence was obtained from a man aged 45-65 years with alopecia areata. Some clones in this sample may be carry-over from other donors' samples. The CDR3 here is CASSLGGDYEQFF. The DNA of the CDR3 is TGTGCCAGCTCACTCGGAGGGGATTATGAGCAGTTCTTC.